This entry lists 19 T cell receptor beta chains sequenced from one sample in a study of neurological immune-mediated disorders. TCRdb re-analysed the 5' RACE reads in MiXCR, keeping a single row per CDR3 protein. The sample records almost 85,000 distinct CDR3 sequences, 2.6% being singletons. Sequenced: PBMCs. These receptors all come from a woman in her 30s with multiple sclerosis.

This clonotype was recorded many times. The chain employs TRBV7-9 and TRBJ2-2, with 9 bases aligning to TRBD2. The CDR3 is 17 amino acids. The junction had 11 bases not matched to a gene; V was cut back by 5 bases and J by 4 bases. Germline-derived CDR1 and CDR2 are SEHNR and FQNEAQ (reference sequence). The CDR3 region is CASSPKGSGSFTGELFF. The CDR3, as DNA: TGTGCCAGCAGCCCTAAGGGTAGCGGGAGTTTCACCGGGGAGCTGTTTTTT.

This clonotype was observed at least ten times. The chain recombines TRBV6-5 with TRBJ2-5; D may match TRBD1 or TRBD2 (5 bases each). The V and J ends lost 1 base and 5 bases respectively, with 8 bases between them. The CDR3 consists of 13 residues. The germline CDR1 and CDR2 sequences are MNHEY and SVGAGI. The CDR3 region has the DNA TGTGCCAGCAGTTACTGGGGGAGTGAGACCCAGTACTTC. Residues: CASSYWGSETQYF.

The sample holds many counts of this clonotype. The rearrangement links TRBV12-3 or TRBV12-4 to TRBJ2-7; TRBD2 is a possible D gene (6 bases). The CDR3 extends over 14 amino acids. V shed 0 bases and J shed 4 bases, with 10 bases lying between them. The CDR3 loop reads CASSLALGGYEQYF. Here the CDR3 DNA reads TGTGCCAGCAGTTTAGCGCTGGGGGGTTACGAGCAGTACTTC.

This clonotype was counted at least ten times. The V and J genes are TRBV27 and TRBJ1-1, with 11 nucleotides matching TRBD1. This CDR3 contains 13 residues. Trimming cost V 7 bases and J 7 bases; bases outside gene matches: 5. Germline V lookup: CDR1 MNHEY, CDR2 SMNVEV (reference sequence). The CDR3 protein is CASIGTGGIEAFF. For the CDR3, the DNA is TGTGCCAGCATAGGGACAGGGGGTATTGAAGCTTTCTTT.

Ten or more counts support this clonotype. The gene calls are TRBV24-1 and TRBJ2-7; no clear D. The ends were cut back, 0 bases at V and 7 bases at J, with 6 bases in the middle. CDR1 is KGHDR and CDR2 is SFDVKD in the germline V gene. This CDR3 contains 12 residues. The CDR3 region is CATSDLLGEQYF. CDR3 DNA sequence: TGTGCCACCAGTGATTTGCTAGGGGAGCAGTACTTC.

This clonotype was seen ten or more times. The rearrangement links TRBV20-1 to TRBJ2-3; the match to TRBD2 covers 7 bases. Germline V lookup: CDR1 DFQATT, CDR2 SNEGSKA (reference sequence). V gave up 2 bases and J gave up 0 bases; unmatched junction bases: 8. The CDR3 has 16 residues. The CDR3 loop is CSARREAGMSTDTQYF. CDR3 nucleotides: TGCAGTGCTAGACGGGAAGCGGGGATGAGCACAGATACGCAGTATTTT.

There are many counts of this clonotype. The chain carries TRBV5-5 and TRBJ2-3; TRBD2 matches 10 bases. This CDR3 contains 18 residues. CDR1 is SGHKS and CDR2 is YYEKEE in the germline V gene (reference sequence). Trimming cost V 6 bases and J 5 bases; bases outside gene matches: 18. The CDR3 DNA sequence: TGTGCCAGCACCCAAGAAGCCTGGCTAGCGGGAGTGGGAGATACGCAGTATTTT. It yields the protein CASTQEAWLAGVGDTQYF.

This clonotype was picked up many times. The chain joins TRBV6-2 or TRBV6-3 to TRBJ2-3, with TRBD2 matching 7 bases. Looked up from germline, CDR1 is MNHEY and CDR2 is SVGEGT. The CDR3 covers 14 residues. Germline trimming cut 3 bases from V and 7 bases from J; bases unmatched to any gene: 7. The CDR3 loop is CASSYRLALNTQYF. CDR3 coding DNA: TGTGCCAGCAGTTATAGACTAGCACTGAATACGCAGTATTTT.

There are many counts of this clonotype. The chain links TRBV9 to TRBJ2-7, with D possibly TRBD1 on 5 matching bases. CDR3 length: 13 residues. CDR1 is SGDLS, CDR2 YYNGEE, per germline. The V end lost 0 bases, the J end lost 5 bases, and 9 bases lay between the germline ends. CDR3 in DNA: TGTGCCAGCAGCGTAGCAGGGATCAACGAGCAGTACTTC. Encoded protein: CASSVAGINEQYF.

This clonotype was recorded many times. The J gene is TRBJ2-7, the V gene TRBV18, with D tentatively TRBD1 (6 bases). Trimming removed 1 base from V and 5 bases from J, with 12 bases in between. This CDR3 has 14 amino acids. The germline gives CDR1 KGHSH, CDR2 LQKENI. The CDR3 DNA sequence: TGTGCCAGCTCACCACGGGCAGGGGACGACGAGCAGTACTTC. This sequence encodes CASSPRAGDDEQYF. Drawing the rest from reference TRBV18 and TRBJ2-7, the complete variable domain is NAGVMQNPRHLVRRRGQEARLRCSPMKGHSHVYWYRQLPEEGLKFMVYLQKENIIDESGMPKERFSAEFPKEGPSILRIQQVVRGDSAAYFCASSPRAGDDEQYFGPGTRLTVT.

This clonotype was seen many times. The chain has TRBV7-2 and TRBJ1-2; 8 bases align to TRBD1. Germline CDR1 SGHTA, CDR2 FQGNSA. V lost 2 bases to trimming and J lost 4 bases; unmatched junction nucleotides: 6. This CDR3 is 15 amino acids long. The DNA for the CDR3 is TGTGCCAGCAGCTTACAGGGGGCTCCATCCTATGGCTACACCTTC. It encodes CASSLQGAPSYGYTF.

In regard to this clonotype: A much larger clone lies a single base off, so this may be a read error. The chain joins TRBV28 to TRBJ2-1; D may be TRBD2 (5 bases). Germline CDR1 is MDHEN and CDR2 is SYDVKM. This CDR3 comprises 15 residues. Trimming stripped 5 bases from V and 0 bases from J, with 11 bases between. The CDR3 nucleotides read TGTGCCAGCAGTCACCGGGGTAACTCCTACAATGAGCAGTTCTTC. Its protein product is CASSHRGNSYNEQFF. Full variable domain (remainder filled in from reference TRBV28 and TRBJ2-1): DVKVTQSSRYLVKRTGEKVFLECVQDMDHENMFWYRQDPGLGLRLIYFSYDVKMKEKGDIPEGYSVSREKKERFSLILESASTNQTSMYLCASSHRGNSYNEQFFGPGTRLTVL.

At least ten counts were recorded for this clonotype. The rearrangement links TRBV7-9 to TRBJ2-2, with a tentative D call TRBD2 (6 bases). Germline lookup yields CDR1 SEHNR and CDR2 FQNEAQ (reference sequence). The CDR3 extends over 18 amino acids. V shed 2 bases and J shed 2 bases, with 18 bases lying between them. CDR3 protein: CASSLSPLRGKNTGELFF. The CDR3 nucleotides are TGTGCCAGCAGCTTAAGCCCCCTCCGGGGGAAAAACACCGGGGAGCTGTTTTTT.

There are many counts of this clonotype. The rearrangement joins TRBV5-1 to TRBJ1-2; 9 bases are shared with TRBD1. Germline V gene data show CDR1 as SGHRS and CDR2 as YFSETQ. V lost 7 bases, J lost 6 bases, and 10 bases stayed unmatched. This CDR3 has 14 residues. CDR3 protein: CASGRPGTGNGYTF. CDR3 sequence (DNA): TGCGCCAGCGGCCGGCCCGGGACAGGGAATGGCTACACCTTC.

This clonotype was seen at least ten times. The V and J genes are TRBV20-1 and TRBJ2-3; TRBD2 matches at 13 bases. The CDR3 consists of 16 residues. Germline trimming cut 5 bases from V and 2 bases from J; bases unmatched to any gene: 7. Germline CDR1 is DFQATT and CDR2 is SNEGSKA (reference sequence). The CDR3 loop is CSAPGLAGLYTDTQYF. In nucleotides, the CDR3 is TGCAGTGCTCCGGGACTAGCGGGACTTTACACAGATACGCAGTATTTT.

The table lists this clonotype with many counts. J is TRBJ1-2 and V is TRBV29-1; D gene uncertain. The germline CDR1 and CDR2 sequences are SQVTM and ANQGSEA. V dropped 3 bases and J dropped 8 bases, with 10 bases sitting between them. This CDR3 comprises 11 residues. In DNA, the CDR3 is TGCAGCGTTGACTATCTTGAGGGCTACACCTTC. Translating it yields CSVDYLEGYTF.

The rearrangement uses TRBV7-2 and TRBJ1-1, with D unclear. The V end lost 1 base, the J end lost 8 bases, and 5 bases lay between the germline ends. The germline V gene encodes CDR1 SGHTA and CDR2 FQGNSA. The CDR3 is 11 amino acids. CDR3 residues: CASSLGVEAFF. CDR3 sequence (DNA): TGTGCCAGCAGCTTAGGGGTAGAAGCTTTCTTT.

This clonotype was observed at least ten times. The chain joins TRBV20-1 to TRBJ1-5, with a possible D match to TRBD1 (5 bases). Between the trimmed V and J ends, which lost 0 bases and 2 bases, there was a span of 20 bases. Germline assignment: CDR1 DFQATT and CDR2 SNEGSKA (reference sequence). The CDR3 covers 18 residues. CDR3 residues: CSARDPSSGGRGNQPQHF. CDR3 coding DNA: TGCAGTGCTAGAGACCCCTCCTCGGGGGGTAGAGGCAATCAGCCCCAGCATTTT.

This clonotype was detected ten times or more. This chain joins TRBV9 and TRBJ1-1, with unresolved D. V shed 4 bases and J shed 2 bases, with 12 bases lying between them. The CDR3 is made up of 14 amino acids. Germline V gene data show CDR1 as SGDLS and CDR2 as YYNGEE. The CDR3, as DNA: TGTGCCAGCAGCCCCCAGGATCCTAACACTGAAGCTTTCTTT. Translating it yields CASSPQDPNTEAFF.